The 31 T cell receptor beta chains listed next were all sequenced from one sample in a study of cytomegalovirus exposure and HLA in healthy donors. The PCR was carried out with 60 Vbeta primers and 13 Jbeta primers. Sequencing used immunoSEQ multiplex PCR; TCRdb keeps in-frame clones, though not all of them. The sample consists of some 190,000 clones, roughly four fifths of them appearing once. Material for sequencing was PBMCs. These receptor sequences come from a woman aged 25 to 45 in good health and CMV-seropositive.

The chain carries TRBV9 and TRBJ2-1; 7 positions agree with TRBD2. The CDR3 has 16 amino acids. Germline trimming cut 3 bases from V and 7 bases from J; bases unmatched to any gene: 13. Germline V gives CDR1 SGDLS, CDR2 YYNGEE. The CDR3 loop reads CASSAVRGGSGNEQFF. CDR3 sequence (DNA): TGTGCCAGCAGCGCCGTCCGGGGCGGGAGTGGGAATGAGCAGTTCTTC.

This clone has only a few counts. The rearrangement joins TRBV6-1 to TRBJ2-3; TRBD1 might be the D (5 bases). The germline V gene encodes CDR1 MNHNS and CDR2 SASEGT. With 5 bases removed from V and 3 bases from J, the gap between germline ends came to 9 bases. The CDR3 has 13 residues. CDR3 nucleotides: TGTGCCAGCAGTCTCAGGGAAACAGATACGCAGTATTTT. This encodes CASSLRETDTQYF.

The chain employs TRBV7-8 and TRBJ2-7, with D hard to call. There are 14 residues in the CDR3. The V gene lost 4 bases and the J gene lost 0 bases, with 10 bases spanning the gap. CDR1 and CDR2 (germline): SGHVS, FQNEAQ. CDR3 nucleotides: TGTGCCAGCAGCTCAGAATATGGCTCCTACGAGCAGTACTTC. Residues: CASSSEYGSYEQYF.

The rearrangement joins TRBV7-9 to TRBJ1-3, with D unclear. There are 15 residues in the CDR3. Per germline, CDR1 SEHNR and CDR2 FQNEAQ (reference sequence). The ends were cut back, 0 bases at V and 7 bases at J, with 13 bases in the middle. This CDR3 reads CASSLASVKSNTIYF. CDR3 nucleotides: TGTGCCAGCAGCTTAGCATCGGTAAAGTCGAACACCATATATTTT.

To note about this clone: Mismatch with germline at one junction end may stem from a read error. J is TRBJ2-1 and V is TRBV7-9, with 9 bases lining up with TRBD2. The CDR3 covers 16 residues. Per germline, CDR1 SEHNR and CDR2 FQNEAQ (reference sequence). CDR3 coding DNA: TGTTCCAGCGGGCGGGAGGGCTTGAGCTCCTACAATGAGCAGTTCTTC. Amino acids: CSSGREGLSSYNEQFF.

The chain is built from TRBV6-1 and TRBJ2-3; possibly TRBD1 for D (6 bases). Trimming removed 1 base at V and 1 base at J, with 9 bases between. The CDR3 loop spans 15 amino acids. Per the germline V gene, CDR1 is MNHNS and CDR2 is SASEGT. Written as DNA, the CDR3 is TGTGCCAGCAGTGAAGGGCGACAGGGCACAGATACGCAGTATTTT. This gives the protein CASSEGRQGTDTQYF.

This clone appeared a single time. This chain links TRBV7-9 with TRBJ2-1, with D unclear. The CDR3 sequence is 14 residues long. CDR1 and CDR2 from the germline V gene are SEHNR and FQNEAQ (reference sequence). Deletions cut 1 base from V and 5 bases from J, with 9 bases between. CDR3 nucleotide sequence: TGTGCCAGCAGCTTAGGGCTAGGCGACAATGAGCAGTTCTTC. Amino acid sequence: CASSLGLGDNEQFF.

The J gene is TRBJ2-1, the V gene TRBV27; 7 nucleotides agree with TRBD2. Looked up from germline, CDR1 is MNHEY and CDR2 is SMNVEV (reference sequence). J was trimmed by 7 bases and V by 1 base; bases with no gene match: 7. The CDR3 extends over 15 amino acids. As DNA, the CDR3 is TGTGCCAGCAGTTTATGGGAGGGCCAGGGAAATGAGCAGTTCTTC. Its translation: CASSLWEGQGNEQFF.

The J gene is TRBJ2-1, the V gene TRBV7-9; perhaps TRBD2 as D (6 bases). Germline V gives CDR1 SEHNR, CDR2 FQNEAQ (reference sequence). The CDR3 has 14 residues. Trimming cost V 7 bases and J 4 bases, with 14 bases left between them. The CDR3 DNA is TGTGCCAGCACTATGGCGGGACTGTACAATGAGCAGTTCTTC. Protein sequence: CASTMAGLYNEQFF. The full variable domain, completed using reference TRBV7-9 and TRBJ2-1, is DTGVSQNPRHKITKRGQNVTFRCDPISEHNRLYWYRQTLGQGPEFLTYFQNEAQLEKSRLLSDRFSAERPKGSFSTLEIQRTEQGDSAMYLCASTMAGLYNEQFFGPGTRLTVL.

The chain links TRBV6-6 to TRBJ2-7; D perhaps matches TRBD2 (6 bases). The ends were cut back, 9 bases at V and 2 bases at J, with 17 bases in the middle. Germline CDR1 and CDR2: MNHNY and SVGAGI (reference sequence). The CDR3 spans 14 residues. The CDR3 coding sequence is TGTGCCAGTCTAAGGGGAGGTCCCCCCTACGAGCAGTACTTC. As protein: CASLRGGPPYEQYF.

DNA for the CDR3: TGTGCCAGCAGTTTTCGGGAGGGCAATCAGCCCCAGCATTTT. It is translated as CASSFREGNQPQHF. The gene calls are TRBV27 and TRBJ1-5; D is unresolved. Looked up from germline, CDR1 is MNHEY and CDR2 is SMNVEV (reference sequence). The CDR3 contains 14 residues. The V gene lost 3 bases and the J gene lost 2 bases, with 8 bases spanning the gap.

This chain links TRBV27 with TRBJ2-2; TRBD2 agrees at 11 bases. V lost 0 bases, J lost 7 bases, and 10 bases stayed unmatched. Germline V gives CDR1 MNHEY, CDR2 SMNVEV (reference sequence). The CDR3 consists of 18 residues. CDR3 protein: CASSLSSGTSGYYGELFF. The CDR3 bases are TGTGCCAGCAGTTTATCTTCCGGGACTAGCGGTTATTACGGGGAGCTGTTTTTT.

This clone was counted a few times. V is TRBV19 and J is TRBJ2-3; 7 bases are shared with TRBD1. V lost 4 bases, J lost 6 bases, and 7 bases stayed unmatched. The length of the CDR3 is 14 residues. In germline, CDR1 is LNHDA, CDR2 SQIVND (reference sequence). CDR3 amino acids: CASSTRQGGDTQYF. CDR3 DNA: TGTGCCAGTAGTACCCGACAGGGCGGTGATACGCAGTATTTT.

V usage is TRBV10-1 and J usage is TRBJ2-2; 7 bases line up with TRBD2. Unmatched junction bases numbered 9, after V lost 0 bases and J lost 2 bases. The CDR3 runs 18 residues. Per the germline V gene, CDR1 is WNHNN and CDR2 is SYGVQD (reference sequence). The CDR3 here is CASSESMVGGPNTGELFF. The DNA of the CDR3 is TGCGCCAGCAGTGAGTCGATGGTGGGAGGGCCTAACACCGGGGAGCTGTTTTTT.

With respect to this clone: Other nucleotide sequences in the sample specify the same CDR3. This rearrangement joins TRBV5-1 to TRBJ2-5; 7 bases fit TRBD1. V lost 1 base and J lost 4; bases outside the gene matches: 4. The germline gives CDR1 SGHRS, CDR2 YFSETQ. The CDR3 length is 14 residues. The CDR3 reads CASSLTGVGETQYF. The CDR3 region has the DNA TGCGCCAGCAGCTTGACAGGGGTGGGAGAGACCCAGTACTTC. The full variable domain, rest sourced from reference TRBV5-1 and TRBJ2-5, is KAGVTQTPRYLIKTRGQQVTLSCSPISGHRSVSWYQQTPGQGLQFLFEYFSETQRNKGNFPGRFSGRQFSNSRSEMNVSTLELGDSALYLCASSLTGVGETQYFGPGTRLLVL.

This clone was found once. This specimen includes other DNA sequences encoding the same CDR3. The genes are TRBV6-5 and TRBJ1-2, with 11 bases matching TRBD1. The CDR3 has 14 amino acids. V trimming: 2 bases; J trimming: 8 bases; junction bases outside the gene matches: 4. Germline CDR1 and CDR2: MNHEY and SVGAGI. The CDR3 region is CASSYGQGAGGYTF. The DNA for the CDR3 is TGTGCCAGCAGTTACGGACAGGGGGCGGGCGGCTACACCTTC.

This clone was counted a single time. J is TRBJ1-5 and V is TRBV19; D unresolved. The CDR3 sequence is 12 residues long. Germline CDR1 LNHDA, CDR2 SQIVND (reference sequence). V lost 9 bases and J lost 7, with 13 bases in between. The CDR3 reads CASTVFGQPQHF. Written as DNA, the CDR3 is TGTGCCAGCACGGTCTTCGGGCAGCCCCAGCATTTT. Filled out from reference TRBV19 and TRBJ1-5, the complete variable domain reads DGGITQSPKYLFRKEGQNVTLSCEQNLNHDAMYWYRQDPGQGLRLIYYSQIVNDFQKGDIAEGYSVSREKKESFPLTVTSAQKNPTAFYLCASTVFGQPQHFGDGTRLSIL.

V usage is TRBV19 and J usage is TRBJ2-5; 7 nucleotides match TRBD2. This CDR3 comprises 16 residues. With 5 bases clipped from V and 4 bases from J, the junction kept 13 bases outside the gene matches. Germline CDR1 is LNHDA and CDR2 is SQIVND (reference sequence). CDR3 DNA: TGTGCCAGTAGTGTTCTCGGGACTACGAGGAGAGAGACCCAGTACTTC. Its protein product is CASSVLGTTRRETQYF.

V usage is TRBV28 and J usage is TRBJ1-4; 9 bases agree with TRBD1. The CDR3 loop spans 15 amino acids. V lost 5 bases, J lost 8 bases, and 9 bases stayed unmatched. Germline assignment: CDR1 MDHEN and CDR2 SYDVKM. This CDR3 reads CASSDTGGRGEKLFF. In DNA, the CDR3 is TGTGCCAGCAGTGATACAGGGGGCAGGGGGGAAAAACTGTTTTTT.

The chain is built from TRBV11-2 and TRBJ1-1, with D maybe TRBD1 (6 bases). Germline loops: CDR1 SGHAT, CDR2 FQNNGV. This CDR3 is built from 15 residues. The V gene lost 5 bases and the J gene lost 3 bases, with 16 bases spanning the gap. CDR3 sequence (DNA): TGTGCCAGCAGCCTACTTTCCAGGGGAGACACTGAAGCTTTCTTT. It translates to CASSLLSRGDTEAFF. Looking up the rest from reference TRBV11-2 and TRBJ1-1 gives the full variable domain: EAGVAQSPRYKIIEKRQSVAFWCNPISGHATLYWYQQILGQGPKLLIQFQNNGVVDDSQLPKDRFSAERLKGVDSTLKIQPAKLEDSAVYLCASSLLSRGDTEAFFGQGTRLTVV.

V and J are TRBV9 and TRBJ2-7, with D possibly matching TRBD2 (6 bases). The CDR3 extends over 17 amino acids. Trimming cost V 0 bases and J 7 bases, with 23 bases left between them. Germline V gene data show CDR1 as SGDLS and CDR2 as YYNGEE. CDR3 residues: CASSVAARASVDKEQYF. The CDR3 bases are TGTGCCAGCAGCGTAGCTGCTCGGGCTAGCGTTGATAAAGAGCAGTACTTC.

The genes are TRBV10-2 and TRBJ1-1, with D tentatively TRBD1 (6 bases). The CDR3 loop spans 13 amino acids. Trimming took 7 bases from V and 6 from J, leaving 15 bases between them. Germline CDR1 WSHSY, CDR2 SAAADI. CDR3 nucleotides: TGCGCCAGCATCGGGCAGGGGCACGCTGAAGCTTTCTTT. Translating it yields CASIGQGHAEAFF.

The chain links TRBV27 to TRBJ2-1; possible D gene TRBD2, 6 bases. With 3 bases removed from V and 14 bases from J, the gap between germline ends came to 11 bases. Per the germline V gene, CDR1 is MNHEY and CDR2 is SMNVEV (reference sequence). The CDR3 contains 11 residues. The CDR3 coding sequence is TGTGCCAGCAGTTTCCCGGGAGTTAAGTTCTTC. It translates to CASSFPGVKFF.

The genes are TRBV19 and TRBJ1-5, with D tentatively TRBD1 (5 bases). CDR3 length: 14 residues. Germline lookup yields CDR1 LNHDA and CDR2 SQIVND (reference sequence). Trimming removed 9 bases from V and 5 bases from J, with 17 bases in between. CDR3 in DNA: TGTGCCAGCGCCTGGAGGGGCGGGGATCAGCCCCAGCATTTT. Its translation: CASAWRGGDQPQHF.

This chain's CDR3 is CASSLSLQTSGLSTDTQYF. The CDR3 DNA reads TGTGCCAGCAGTTTGTCCCTTCAGACTAGCGGGCTTTCCACAGATACGCAGTATTTT. This chain joins TRBV28 and TRBJ2-3; 10 bases agree with TRBD2. From germline, CDR1 is MDHEN and CDR2 SYDVKM. V lost 3 bases to trimming and J lost 2 bases; unmatched junction nucleotides: 14. The CDR3 covers 19 residues. The whole variable domain, remainder taken from reference TRBV28 and TRBJ2-3, is DVKVTQSSRYLVKRTGEKVFLECVQDMDHENMFWYRQDPGLGLRLIYFSYDVKMKEKGDIPEGYSVSREKKERFSLILESASTNQTSMYLCASSLSLQTSGLSTDTQYFGPGTRLTVL.

This clone was found once. The chain couples TRBV27 to TRBJ2-1; 12 nucleotides agree with TRBD2. This CDR3 spans 18 amino acids. Germline CDR1 is MNHEY and CDR2 is SMNVEV (reference sequence). Losses at the gene ends were 2 bases for V and 7 bases for J; bases not matched to a gene: 12. CDR3 sequence (DNA): TGTGCCAGCAGTTTAGACCCCCGGACTAGCGGGATCAAGAATGAGCAGTTCTTC. Residues: CASSLDPRTSGIKNEQFF.

This chain joins TRBV6-1 and TRBJ1-5; D is unresolved. The CDR3 contains 15 residues. Deletions cut 3 bases from V and 0 bases from J, with 9 bases between. Germline lookup yields CDR1 MNHNS and CDR2 SASEGT. The CDR3 here is CASSDGQYSNQPQHF. CDR3 sequence (DNA): TGTGCCAGCAGTGATGGGCAGTATAGCAATCAGCCCCAGCATTTT.

The chain employs TRBV5-1 and TRBJ2-7; D is possibly TRBD1 (6 bases). The germline gives CDR1 SGHRS, CDR2 YFSETQ. This CDR3 region has 13 residues. Deletions cut 0 bases from V and 5 bases from J, with 9 bases between. The CDR3 DNA follows: TGCGCCAGCAGCTTGGGGGCAGGGGACGAGCAGTACTTC. Translating gives CASSLGAGDEQYF.

The gene calls are TRBV7-2 and TRBJ2-7; 7 bases agree with TRBD2. Trimming took 7 bases from V and 2 from J; bases not matched to a gene: 8. Germline CDR1 SGHTA, CDR2 FQGNSA. This CDR3 is 14 amino acids long. CDR3 sequence (DNA): TGTGCCAGCACCTCGCCTAGCGGAACCTACGAGCAGTACTTC. Its translation is CASTSPSGTYEQYF.

This chain connects TRBV7-9 to TRBJ2-3, with D tentatively TRBD2 (7 bases). Germline V gene sequence: CDR1 SEHNR, CDR2 FQNEAQ (reference sequence). This CDR3 has 16 residues. V shed 1 base and J shed 0 bases, with 11 bases lying between them. The CDR3 loop reads CASSLEGGRSTDTQYF. The CDR3 DNA sequence: TGTGCCAGCAGCTTAGAGGGGGGGCGAAGCACAGATACGCAGTATTTT.

The rearrangement uses TRBV5-1 and TRBJ2-2; D possibly corresponds to TRBD2 (6 bases). The CDR3 sequence is 14 residues long. Between the trimmed V and J ends, which lost 5 bases and 1 base, there was a span of 9 bases. CDR1 and CDR2 (germline): SGHRS, YFSETQ. Here the CDR3 reads CASRGSGNTGELFF. The DNA for the CDR3 is TGCGCCAGCAGGGGTAGCGGGAACACCGGGGAGCTGTTTTTT.